This T cell receptor (beta chain) was found in a study of T cells in Graves' hyperthyroidism and ophthalmopathy. TCR beta CDR3 regions were amplified from RNA. Using the HTBI primer set, a first-round RT-PCR was run on the TCR CDR3. A single record per CDR3 protein comes from TCRdb applying MiXCR to the multiplex PCR reads. The sample has fewer than 450,000 distinct CDR3 sequences; 15% are singletons. The germline V gene has CDR1 SNHLY and CDR2 FYNNEI. This CDR3 has 15 residues. This clonotype was seen many times. Germline is not matched at one junction end, which may reflect a read error. V usage is TRBV2 and J usage is TRBJ2-1, with a possible D match to TRBD2 (6 bases). Sequencing used blood. The TCR comes from a woman aged 55-70 years with Graves' ophthalmopathy. In nucleotides, the CDR3 is TGTGCCAGCAGTTGGGACTCTAGCTCCCACAATGAGCAGTTCTTC. It translates to CASSWDSSSHNEQFF.